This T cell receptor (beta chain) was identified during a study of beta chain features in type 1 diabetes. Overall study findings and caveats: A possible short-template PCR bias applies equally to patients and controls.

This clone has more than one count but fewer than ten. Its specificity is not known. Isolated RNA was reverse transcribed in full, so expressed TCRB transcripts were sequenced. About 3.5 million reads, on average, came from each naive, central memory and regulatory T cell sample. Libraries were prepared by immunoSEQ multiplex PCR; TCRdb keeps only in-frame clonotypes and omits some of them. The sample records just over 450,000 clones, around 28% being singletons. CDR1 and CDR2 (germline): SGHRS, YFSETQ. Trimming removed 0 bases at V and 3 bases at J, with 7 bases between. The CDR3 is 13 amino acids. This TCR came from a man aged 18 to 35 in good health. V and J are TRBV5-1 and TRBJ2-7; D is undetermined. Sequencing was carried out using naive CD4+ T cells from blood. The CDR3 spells CASSLAAVYEQYF. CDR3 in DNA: TGCGCCAGCAGCTTGGCCGCGGTCTACGAGCAGTACTTC.